This TCR beta chain was identified in a study of technical replicates of blood from a handful of donors (dated by TCRdb to 2016 to 2017). V loses 6 bases of germline sequence and J loses 2 bases, and the interval between the two ends is 10 bases. The cysteine opens and the phenylalanine closes a CDR3 of 13 amino acids. Kept here is only the CDR3 DNA, which spans 39 bases and is read in frame from base 1. Via the germline V gene (reference sequence), CDR1 is LNHDA and CDR2 SQIVND. The library relied on the immunoSEQ multiplex PCR assay. Held by TCRdb, this immuneACCESS table contains in-frame sequences only and omits some clones. Under half of the omission traces to an unresolved V gene where checked; the cause of the rest is unknown. The sample records roughly 52,000 clones, more than 90% of which are singletons. The top ten constitute roughly 3.1% of the sample. Comment on this clone: The antigen it binds to is not known. Per-nucleotide qualities are absent, and no much larger clonotype sits a single base away.

The specimen was PBMCs. This receptor was obtained from a human donor in good health. Some clones in this sample may be carry-over from other donors' samples. The sequence links TRBV19 to TRBJ1-2; the D gene is not confidently resolved. The DNA is as follows: TGTGCCAGTAGGTCGGTCGGGAACTATGGCTACACCTTC. Translated, this gives CASRSVGNYGYTF.